Sequencing of this T cell receptor (beta chain) was carried out in a study of T cell responses to AZD1222 COVID-19 vaccine. As to this clone: Its specificity is unknown.

This table comes from immunoSEQ multiplex PCR, and its TCRdb copy is limited to in-frame clones, with some not included. The table has 85,000 to 130,000 clones, approximately 86% seen once. Broader study findings: When two AZD1222 doses had been given, Spike-specific TCR breadth and depth rose.

The TCR comes from an adult who received the MenACWY meningococcal vaccine as a control. The source was peripheral blood, collected 28 days after the second dose of the MenACWY control vaccine.

The CDR3 sequence is CASPPRSTGLSYNSPLHF. The CDR3 bases are TGTGCCAGTCCACCCCGCTCTACAGGGCTCTCCTATAATTCACCCCTCCACTTT. The chain joins TRBV19 to TRBJ1-6; weak D call: TRBD1 (6 bases). The V end lost 8 bases, the J end lost 0 bases, and 20 bases lay between the germline ends. The CDR3 contains 18 residues. In germline, CDR1 is LNHDA, CDR2 SQIVND (reference sequence).